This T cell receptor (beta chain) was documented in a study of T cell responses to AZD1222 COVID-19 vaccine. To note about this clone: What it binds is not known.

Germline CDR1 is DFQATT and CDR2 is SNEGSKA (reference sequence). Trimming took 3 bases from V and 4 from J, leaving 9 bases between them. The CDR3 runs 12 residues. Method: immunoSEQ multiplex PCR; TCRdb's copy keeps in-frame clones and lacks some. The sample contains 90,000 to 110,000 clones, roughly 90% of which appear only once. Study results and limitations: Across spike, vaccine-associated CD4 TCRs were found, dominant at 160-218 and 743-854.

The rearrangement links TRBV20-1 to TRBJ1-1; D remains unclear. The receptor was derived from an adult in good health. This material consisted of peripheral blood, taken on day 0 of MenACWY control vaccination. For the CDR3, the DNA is TGCAGTGCTAGTATGTCGGTCACTGAAGCTTTCTTT. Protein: CSASMSVTEAFF.